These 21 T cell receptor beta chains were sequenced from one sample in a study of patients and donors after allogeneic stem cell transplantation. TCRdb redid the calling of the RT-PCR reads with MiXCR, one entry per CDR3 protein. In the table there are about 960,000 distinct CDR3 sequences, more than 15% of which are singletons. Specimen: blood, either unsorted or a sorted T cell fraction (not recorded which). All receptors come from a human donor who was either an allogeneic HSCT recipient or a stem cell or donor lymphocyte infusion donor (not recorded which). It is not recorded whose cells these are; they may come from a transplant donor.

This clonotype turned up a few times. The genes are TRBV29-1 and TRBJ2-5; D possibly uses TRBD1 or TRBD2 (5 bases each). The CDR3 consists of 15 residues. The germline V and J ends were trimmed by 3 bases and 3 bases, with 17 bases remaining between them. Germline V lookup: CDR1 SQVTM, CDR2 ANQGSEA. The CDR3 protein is CSVERGRNIKETQYF. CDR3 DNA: TGCAGCGTTGAGAGGGGCCGAAATATTAAAGAGACCCAGTACTTC.

The CDR3 DNA follows: TGTGCCAGCAGTTTTGGGATAGCGGGAGCAGATACGCAGTATTTT. It is translated as CASSFGIAGADTQYF. The rearrangement joins TRBV27 to TRBJ2-3, with 9 bases that match TRBD2. This CDR3 has 15 residues. The J segment lost 4 bases and the V segment lost 3 bases, leaving 5 bases of the junction unmatched. The germline CDR1 and CDR2 sequences are MNHEY and SMNVEV (reference sequence).

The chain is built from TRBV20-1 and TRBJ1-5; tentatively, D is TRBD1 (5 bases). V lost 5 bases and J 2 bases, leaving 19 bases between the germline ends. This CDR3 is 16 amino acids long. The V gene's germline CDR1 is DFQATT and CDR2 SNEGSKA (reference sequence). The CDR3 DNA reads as TGCAGTGCTCTAGCGGGGGGGGATATGCGCAATCAGCCCCAGCATTTT. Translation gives CSALAGGDMRNQPQHF.

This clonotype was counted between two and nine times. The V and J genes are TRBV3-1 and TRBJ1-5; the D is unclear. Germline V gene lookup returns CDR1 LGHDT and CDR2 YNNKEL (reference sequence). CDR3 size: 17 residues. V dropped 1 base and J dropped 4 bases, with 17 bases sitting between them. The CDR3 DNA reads TGTGCCAGCAGCCAAGCTCAAGGGAGCCTACCAAATCAGCCCCAGCATTTT. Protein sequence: CASSQAQGSLPNQPQHF.

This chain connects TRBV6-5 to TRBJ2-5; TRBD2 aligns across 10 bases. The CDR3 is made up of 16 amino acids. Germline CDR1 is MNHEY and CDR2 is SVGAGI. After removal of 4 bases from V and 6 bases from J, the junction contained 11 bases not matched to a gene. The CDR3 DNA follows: TGTGCCAGCAGTTTCTGGCATAGCGGGAGGTCTAAGACCCAGTACTTC. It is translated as CASSFWHSGRSKTQYF.

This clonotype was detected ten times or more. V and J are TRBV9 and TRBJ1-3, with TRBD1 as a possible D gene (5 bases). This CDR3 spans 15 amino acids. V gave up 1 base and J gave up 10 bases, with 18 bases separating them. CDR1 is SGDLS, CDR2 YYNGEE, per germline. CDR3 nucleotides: TGTGCCAGCAGCGTACAAACTAAACCCGGGGGAACCATATATTTT. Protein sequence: CASSVQTKPGGTIYF.

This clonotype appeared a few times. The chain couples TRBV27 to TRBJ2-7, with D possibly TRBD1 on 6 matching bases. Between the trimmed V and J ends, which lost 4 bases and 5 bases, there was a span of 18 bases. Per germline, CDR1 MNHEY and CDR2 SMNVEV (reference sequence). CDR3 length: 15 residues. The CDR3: CASSSLLPGDHEQYF. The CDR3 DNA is TGTGCCAGCAGTTCGCTCCTCCCAGGGGACCACGAGCAGTACTTC.

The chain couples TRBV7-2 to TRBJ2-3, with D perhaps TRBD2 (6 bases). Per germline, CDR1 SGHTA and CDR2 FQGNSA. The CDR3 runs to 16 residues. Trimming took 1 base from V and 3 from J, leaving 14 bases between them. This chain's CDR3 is CASSLGGGWGTDTQYF. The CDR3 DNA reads TGTGCCAGCAGCTTAGGCGGAGGGTGGGGGACAGATACGCAGTATTTT. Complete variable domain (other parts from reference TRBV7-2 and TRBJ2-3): GAGVSQSPSNKVTEKGKDVELRCDPISGHTALYWYRQSLGQGLEFLIYFQGNSAPDKSGLPSDRFSAERTGGSVSTLTIQRTQQEDSAVYLCASSLGGGWGTDTQYFGPGTRLTVL.

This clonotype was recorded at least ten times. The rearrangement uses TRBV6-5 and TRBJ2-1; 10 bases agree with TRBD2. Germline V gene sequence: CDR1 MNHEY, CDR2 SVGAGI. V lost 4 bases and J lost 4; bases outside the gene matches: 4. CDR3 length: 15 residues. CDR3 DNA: TGTGCCAGCAGTTCGGGACTAGCGCCTTACAATGAGCAGTTCTTC. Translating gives CASSSGLAPYNEQFF.

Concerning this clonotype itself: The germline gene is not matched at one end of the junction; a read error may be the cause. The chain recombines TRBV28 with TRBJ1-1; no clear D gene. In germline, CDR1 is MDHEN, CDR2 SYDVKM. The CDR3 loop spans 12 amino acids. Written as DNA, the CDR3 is TGTGCCAGCAGTACGGAATTCACTGAAGCTTACTTT. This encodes CASSTEFTEAYF.

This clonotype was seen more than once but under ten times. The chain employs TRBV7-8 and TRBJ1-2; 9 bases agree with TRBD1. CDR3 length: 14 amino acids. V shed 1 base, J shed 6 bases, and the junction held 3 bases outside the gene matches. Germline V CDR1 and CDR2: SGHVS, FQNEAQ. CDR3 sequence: CASSLVWDRDGYTF. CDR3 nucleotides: TGTGCCAGCAGCTTAGTATGGGACAGGGATGGCTACACCTTC.

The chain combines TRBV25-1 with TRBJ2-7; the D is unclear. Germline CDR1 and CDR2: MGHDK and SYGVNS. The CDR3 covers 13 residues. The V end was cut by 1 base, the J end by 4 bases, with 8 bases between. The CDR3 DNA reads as TGTGCCAGCAGTGAATGGGATGGTTACGAGCAGTACTTC. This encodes CASSEWDGYEQYF.

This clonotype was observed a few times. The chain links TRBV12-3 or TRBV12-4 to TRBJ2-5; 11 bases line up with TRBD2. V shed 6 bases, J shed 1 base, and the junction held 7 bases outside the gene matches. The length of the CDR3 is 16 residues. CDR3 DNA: TGTGCCAGCAGCTCCCGGACTAGCGGGCCCCAAGAGACCCAGTACTTC. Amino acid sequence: CASSSRTSGPQETQYF.

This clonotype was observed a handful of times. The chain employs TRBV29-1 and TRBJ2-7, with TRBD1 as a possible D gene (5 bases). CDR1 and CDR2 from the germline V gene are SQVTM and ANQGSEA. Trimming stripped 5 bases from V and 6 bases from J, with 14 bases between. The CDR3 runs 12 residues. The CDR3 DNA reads TGCAGCGTTACCAGCTCAGGGCCCGAGCAGTACTTC. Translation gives CSVTSSGPEQYF.

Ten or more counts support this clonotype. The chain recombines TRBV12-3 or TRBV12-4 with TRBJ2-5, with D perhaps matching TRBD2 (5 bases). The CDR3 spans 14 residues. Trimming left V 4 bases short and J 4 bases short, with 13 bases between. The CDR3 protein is CASSSTTRGETQYF. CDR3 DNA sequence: TGTGCCAGCAGTTCTACGACTCGGGGAGAGACCCAGTACTTC.

The CDR3 DNA reads as TGTGCCAGCAGCTTAAAGGGTAAGAACACTGAAGCTTTCTTT. Amino acid sequence: CASSLKGKNTEAFF. The V gene is TRBV7-2, the J gene TRBJ1-1; D not certain. This CDR3 spans 14 amino acids. The germline V and J ends were trimmed by 2 bases and 1 base, with 8 bases remaining between them. Germline V gene lookup returns CDR1 SGHTA and CDR2 FQGNSA.

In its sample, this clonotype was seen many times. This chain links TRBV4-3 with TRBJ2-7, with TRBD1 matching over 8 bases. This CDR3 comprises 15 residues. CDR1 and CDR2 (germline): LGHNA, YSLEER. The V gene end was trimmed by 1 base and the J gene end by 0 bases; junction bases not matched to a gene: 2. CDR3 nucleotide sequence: TGCGCCAGCAGCCAAGGGACAGGGTCCTCCTACGAGCAGTACTTC. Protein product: CASSQGTGSSYEQYF.

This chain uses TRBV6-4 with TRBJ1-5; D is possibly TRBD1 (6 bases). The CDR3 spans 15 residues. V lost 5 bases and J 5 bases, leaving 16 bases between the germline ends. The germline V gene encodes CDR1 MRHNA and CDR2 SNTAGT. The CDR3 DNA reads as TGTGCCAGCAGTCTCTCGGGCAGGGGCGATCAGCCCCAGCATTTT. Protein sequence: CASSLSGRGDQPQHF.

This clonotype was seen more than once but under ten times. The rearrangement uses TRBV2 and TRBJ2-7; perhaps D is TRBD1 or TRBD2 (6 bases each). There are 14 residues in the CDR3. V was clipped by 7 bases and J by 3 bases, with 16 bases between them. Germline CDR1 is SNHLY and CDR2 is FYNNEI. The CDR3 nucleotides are TGTGCCAGCAACCCCCGCAGGGGAGGCTACGAGCAGTACTTC. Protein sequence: CASNPRRGGYEQYF. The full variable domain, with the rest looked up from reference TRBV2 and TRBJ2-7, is EPEVTQTPSHQVTQMGQEVILRCVPISNHLYFYWYRQILGQKVEFLVSFYNNEISEKSEIFDDQFSVERPDGSNFTLKIRSTKLEDSAMYFCASNPRRGGYEQYFGPGTRLTVT.

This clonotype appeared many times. CDR3 nucleotide sequence: TGTGCCAGCAGTCGGGGGACAGGCGGCAATCAGCCCCAGCATTTT. As protein: CASSRGTGGNQPQHF. The genes are TRBV6-1 and TRBJ1-5; 8 bases are shared with TRBD1. The CDR3 loop spans 15 amino acids. The V segment lost 5 bases and the J segment 2 bases; nucleotides outside the gene matches: 5. Germline values: CDR1 MNHNS, CDR2 SASEGT.

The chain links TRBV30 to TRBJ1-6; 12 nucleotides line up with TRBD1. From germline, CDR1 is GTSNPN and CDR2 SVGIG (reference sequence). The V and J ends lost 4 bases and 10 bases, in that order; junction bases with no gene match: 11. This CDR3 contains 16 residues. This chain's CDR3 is CAWTGTGGWLGSPLHF. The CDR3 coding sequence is TGTGCCTGGACCGGGACAGGGGGCTGGTTAGGATCACCCCTCCACTTT.